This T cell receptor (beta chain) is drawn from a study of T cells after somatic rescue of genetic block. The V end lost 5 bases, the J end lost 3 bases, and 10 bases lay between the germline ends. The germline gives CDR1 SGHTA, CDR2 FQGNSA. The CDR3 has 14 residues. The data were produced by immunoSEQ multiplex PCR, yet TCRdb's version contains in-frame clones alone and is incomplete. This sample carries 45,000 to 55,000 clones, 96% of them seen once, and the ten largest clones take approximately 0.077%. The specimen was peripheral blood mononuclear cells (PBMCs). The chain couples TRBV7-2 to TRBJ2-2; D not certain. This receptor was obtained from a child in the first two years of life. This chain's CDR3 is CASSVLTHTGELFF. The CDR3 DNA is TGTGCCAGCAGCGTACTGACCCACACCGGGGAGCTGTTTTTT.